This note documents a single T cell receptor (beta chain) sequence. The trim removed 3 bases at V and 2 bases at J, leaving 1 base unmatched. In germline, CDR1 is SEHNR, CDR2 FQNEAQ (reference sequence). This CDR3 is 13 amino acids long. Participants' reported clinical history set cohort assignment. Two consecutive negative NP/OP PCR tests, clearance, or resolved symptoms defined Cohort 3 recovery. This entry belongs to a study of blood T cell repertoires in COVID-19. Across the whole study: Specimens from acute and convalescent COVID-19 originated in the United States, Italy and Spain. From T cells, B-cell-depleted T cells, or PBMCs came the material, which was cDNA or gDNA.

This table comes from immunoSEQ multiplex PCR, and its TCRdb copy is limited to in-frame clones, with some not included. The repertoire consists of 150,000 to 200,000 clones, with about 84% occurring once and the leading ten covering around 6.1%. The receptor was derived from a middle-aged man who had recovered from COVID-19. The genes are TRBV7-9 and TRBJ2-7; 7 bases line up with TRBD1. Material: PBMCs or T cells enriched from blood (not recorded which). This CDR3 is CASSLGTAYEQYV. The CDR3 region has the DNA TGTGCCAGCAGCTTGGGGACAGCCTACGAGCAGTACGTC.